This T cell receptor beta chain stems from a study of T cell repertoires in cytomegalovirus infection. Points from the study as a whole: The study found HLA-C-restricted CMV-specific TCR beta clonotypes dominating the ex vivo response.

The V gene's germline CDR1 is SGHVS and CDR2 FNYEAQ. This CDR3 contains 20 residues. Trimming at V came to 0 bases and at J to 0 bases, leaving 8 bases not matched to a gene. Many counts were recorded for this clonotype. Its matching antigen is unknown. TCRdb reanalysed the reads using MiXCR and keeps one entry per CDR3 protein. The table shows 800,000 to 950,000 distinct CDR3 sequences, with about 33% occurring only once. The chain recombines TRBV7-6 with TRBJ2-2, with 12 bases that match TRBD2. The receptor was derived from a human donor in good health (CMV status not recorded). Some clones in this sample may be carry-over from other donors' samples. The sequencing used cultured CD8+ T cells from PBMCs, collected from culture after CMV antigen stimulation. The CDR3 bases are TGTGCCAGCAGCTTAGCGCCGGGACTAGCGGGTCCCGCGAACACCGGGGAGCTGTTTTTT. Encoded protein: CASSLAPGLAGPANTGELFF.